The 27 T cell receptor beta chains listed next were all sequenced from one sample in a study of blood T cell repertoires in COVID-19 (dated by TCRdb to about 2020). The library was prepared using the immunoSEQ multiplex PCR assay. Imported from immuneACCESS, the table was reduced by TCRdb to in-frame sequences with V and J called. These copies leave out some clones; in studies compared against another copy, an unresolved V gene accounts for under half, and the cause of the remainder is not known. Present in this sample are roughly 400,000 clones, about 89% of which were seen just once. The leading ten clones occupy approximately 2.5% of the sample. Sequenced: peripheral blood. Source of these receptors: an older woman with COVID-19, enrolled during active disease.

The chain uses TRBV21-1 and TRBJ2-4; whether TRBD2, the table's D call, matches the DNA was not checked. TRBV21-1 is given as a pseudogene. The length of the CDR3 is 12 residues. CDR3 sequence (DNA): TGTGCCAGCCTAGACGCCTTTGGCATTCAGTACTTC. It specifies CASLDAFGIQYF.

The CDR3 is CASTGTEGYTF. The CDR3 region has the DNA TGTGCCAGCACGGGGACTGAGGGCTACACCTTC. V gene TRBV6-5 combines with J gene TRBJ1-2, with D perhaps matching TRBD1 (5 bases). Trimming took 7 bases from V and 8 from J, leaving 11 bases between them. Looked up from germline, CDR1 is MNHEY and CDR2 is SVGAGI. CDR3 length equals 11 residues.

The CDR3 sequence: CASRYSSGFTGELFF. The CDR3 nucleotides read TGTGCCAGCAGGTACTCTAGCGGCTTCACCGGGGAGCTGTTTTTT. V is TRBV7-2 and J is TRBJ2-2; 7 bases agree with TRBD2. Germline trimming cut 6 bases from V and 4 bases from J; bases unmatched to any gene: 8. The CDR3 spans 15 residues. The V gene's germline CDR1 is SGHTA and CDR2 FQGNSA.

The chain carries TRBV6-1 and TRBJ1-2; D unclear. V lost 3 bases to trimming and J lost 0 bases, with 8 bases between them. The CDR3 covers 14 residues. CDR1 and CDR2 (germline): MNHNS, SASEGT. The DNA of the CDR3 is TGTGCCAGCAGTGACAGGTCCGCTAACTATGGCTACACCTTC. Translated: CASSDRSANYGYTF.

This clone was found a few times. The V call is TRBV14, the J call TRBJ1-3, with 9 bases that match TRBD1. In germline, CDR1 is SGHDN, CDR2 FVKESK. CDR3 length: 17 amino acids. J lost 0 bases, V lost 2 bases, and 5 bases had no gene match. The chain's CDR3 is CASSQWDRETSGNTIYF. The CDR3 nucleotides are TGTGCCAGCAGCCAATGGGACAGGGAGACCTCTGGAAACACCATATATTTT.

The chain employs TRBV7-9 and TRBJ1-6; D is unclear. V lost 5 bases and J lost 12, with 8 bases in between. The germline CDR1 and CDR2 sequences are SEHNR and FQNEAQ (reference sequence). The CDR3 has 11 residues. CDR3 in amino acids: CASSDRGPLHF. CDR3 nucleotides: TGTGCCAGCAGCGACCGAGGACCCCTCCACTTT.

The genes are TRBV6-1 and TRBJ1-4, with D tentatively TRBD1 (5 bases). Germline loops: CDR1 MNHNS, CDR2 SASEGT. This CDR3 comprises 16 residues. Trimming took off 3 bases at V and 5 bases at J, with 16 bases between the two ends. Here the CDR3 DNA reads TGTGCCAGCAGTGAGAATTATGTAGCAGGGAATGAAAAACTGTTTTTT. This encodes CASSENYVAGNEKLFF.

CDR3 sequence (DNA): TGTGCCACTCAGGGAATCGGGGAGCTGTTTTTT. It is translated as CATQGIGELFF. The rearrangement links TRBV15 to TRBJ2-2, with D maybe TRBD1 (5 bases). Trimming pared 9 bases from V and 7 bases from J, leaving 9 bases between. Germline V gene sequence: CDR1 LNHNV, CDR2 YYDKDF (reference sequence). CDR3 size: 11 residues.

This clone was detected only once. This chain uses TRBV5-8 with TRBJ1-5; TRBD1 matches 9 bases. Germline CDR1 and CDR2: SGHTS and YDEGEE. V was clipped by 0 bases and J by 7 bases; unmatched bases: 11. The CDR3 length is 17 residues. CDR3 coding DNA: TGTGCCAGCAGCTTGGGGACGGGACAGGGAAGCGAGCAGCCCCAGCATTTT. Protein sequence: CASSLGTGQGSEQPQHF.

The gene calls are TRBV19 and TRBJ2-7, with 7 bases fitting TRBD1. Germline-derived CDR1 and CDR2 are LNHDA and SQIVND (reference sequence). CDR3 size: 14 residues. Trimming cost V 7 bases and J 1 base; bases outside gene matches: 7. CDR3 sequence: CASNSGTASYEQYF. The CDR3 DNA is TGTGCCAGTAATTCCGGGACAGCATCCTACGAGCAGTACTTC.

This clone has ten or more counts. This chain links TRBV5-1 with TRBJ1-2; 9 bases match TRBD1. CDR1 is SGHRS and CDR2 is YFSETQ in the germline V gene. The ends lost 1 base at V and 7 bases at J; junction bases unmatched: 5. The CDR3 is 14 residues long. CDR3 in DNA: TGCGCCAGCAGCTTGACCGGGACAGGGAGTGGCTACACCTTC. It encodes CASSLTGTGSGYTF.

The chain employs TRBV5-1 and TRBJ2-5, with 9 bases aligning to TRBD2. This CDR3 is built from 16 residues. The trim removed 0 bases at V and 4 bases at J, leaving 7 bases unmatched. Germline CDR1 is SGHRS and CDR2 is YFSETQ. CDR3: CASSLVGSGGAETQYF. The CDR3 bases are TGCGCCAGCAGCTTGGTCGGTAGCGGGGGCGCAGAGACCCAGTACTTC.

This chain links TRBV4-2 with TRBJ2-1; TRBD2 might be the D (6 bases). V gave up 2 bases and J gave up 4 bases, with 9 bases separating them. CDR1 is LGHNA, CDR2 YNFKEQ, per germline. The CDR3 has 14 amino acids. The CDR3 DNA is TGTGCCAGCAGCCAACCGGGACTTTACAATGAGCAGTTCTTC. This translates into CASSQPGLYNEQFF.

Written as DNA, the CDR3 is TGTGCCAGCAGGAGGACAAACTCTAACTGGGGCGAGCAGTACTTC. This gives the protein CASRRTNSNWGEQYF. This rearrangement joins TRBV28 to TRBJ2-7; D might be TRBD1 (5 bases). CDR3 size: 15 residues. CDR1 is MDHEN, CDR2 SYDVKM, per germline. V gave up 6 bases and J gave up 6 bases, with 21 bases separating them.

This clone has more than one count but fewer than ten. The V and J genes are TRBV19 and TRBJ1-6; D is perhaps TRBD1 (5 bases). Germline V lookup: CDR1 LNHDA, CDR2 SQIVND (reference sequence). V dropped 6 bases and J dropped 1 base, with 10 bases sitting between them. The CDR3 has 15 residues. The chain's CDR3 is CASSHTGSYNSPLHF. The CDR3 DNA reads TGTGCCAGTAGCCATACAGGATCCTATAATTCACCCCTCCACTTT.

This clone was seen a few times. This chain connects TRBV27 to TRBJ2-2; D gene ambiguous. V was shortened by 2 bases and J by 8 bases, with 3 bases between the two germline ends. CDR3 size: 11 residues. Germline CDR1 and CDR2: MNHEY and SMNVEV (reference sequence). The CDR3 here is CASSLAGELFF. The CDR3 DNA follows: TGTGCCAGCAGTTTAGCGGGGGAGCTGTTTTTT.

The rearrangement uses TRBV5-1 and TRBJ1-1; D is uncertain. This CDR3 spans 15 amino acids. With 1 base removed from V and 2 bases from J, the gap between germline ends came to 12 bases. Per germline, CDR1 SGHRS and CDR2 YFSETQ. DNA for the CDR3: TGCGCCAGCAGCTTGAATCCGGGAAGCAACACTGAAGCTTTCTTT. This codes for CASSLNPGSNTEAFF.

The rearrangement joins TRBV11-2 to TRBJ1-2; TRBD1 matches 7 bases. The ends lost 3 bases at V and 4 bases at J; junction bases unmatched: 8. The germline V gene has CDR1 SGHAT and CDR2 FQNNGV. The CDR3 contains 15 residues. The CDR3: CASSLEGAKIYGYTF. The CDR3 DNA is TGTGCCAGCAGCTTGGAGGGGGCGAAGATCTATGGCTACACCTTC.

The V gene is TRBV27, the J gene TRBJ2-5; weak D call: TRBD2 (6 bases). The V end was cut by 6 bases, the J end by 7 bases, with 21 bases between. Looked up from germline, CDR1 is MNHEY and CDR2 is SMNVEV (reference sequence). The CDR3 loop spans 15 amino acids. The CDR3 sequence: CASSSYGSGVWTQYF. The CDR3 region has the DNA TGTGCCAGCAGCAGTTACGGGAGCGGTGTATGGACCCAGTACTTC.

This clone was picked up one time. This chain connects TRBV7-8 to TRBJ2-5; D uncertain. This CDR3 contains 12 residues. CDR1 and CDR2 (germline): SGHVS, FQNEAQ. The ends were cut back, 1 base at V and 5 bases at J, with 5 bases in the middle. For the CDR3, the DNA is TGTGCCAGCAGCTTAGGCGAGGAGACCCAGTACTTC. It encodes CASSLGEETQYF.

This rearrangement joins TRBV28 to TRBJ2-2; maybe TRBD1 (6 bases). The CDR3 totals 16 residues. Germline-derived CDR1 and CDR2 are MDHEN and SYDVKM. Trimming pared 5 bases from V and 5 bases from J, leaving 18 bases between. In nucleotides, the CDR3 is TGTGCCAGCAGTCCCTCGGACAGTACTTGGACCGGGGAGCTGTTTTTT. This gives the protein CASSPSDSTWTGELFF.

The chain combines TRBV18 with TRBJ1-4; tentative D call: TRBD1 (5 bases). Trimming left V 3 bases short and J 0 bases short, with 14 bases between. This CDR3 spans 17 amino acids. CDR1 and CDR2 from the germline V gene are KGHSH and LQKENI. CDR3 sequence reads: CASSPLRGIATNEKLFF. As DNA, the CDR3 is TGTGCCAGCTCACCCCTACGGGGGATTGCAACTAATGAAAAACTGTTTTTT.

The chain carries TRBV27 and TRBJ1-5; 7 bases align to TRBD1. This CDR3 has 15 residues. The junction had 6 bases not matched to a gene; V was cut back by 5 bases and J by 2 bases. The germline V gene encodes CDR1 MNHEY and CDR2 SMNVEV (reference sequence). CDR3 residues: CASSRRQGGNQPQHF. For the CDR3, the DNA is TGTGCCAGCAGTCGTCGACAGGGTGGCAATCAGCCCCAGCATTTT.

This clone was seen once. The chain links TRBV5-5 to TRBJ2-4; 8 positions agree with TRBD2. There are 15 residues in the CDR3. Germline V lookup: CDR1 SGHKS, CDR2 YYEKEE (reference sequence). V was clipped by 4 bases and J by 2 bases; unmatched bases: 5. CDR3 sequence (DNA): TGTGCCAGCAGCCCCCGGGGGGGGTCCAAAAACATTCAGTACTTC. It codes for CASSPRGGSKNIQYF.

This chain uses TRBV3-1 (or the pseudogene TRBV3-2) with TRBJ1-5; possibly TRBD1 for D (6 bases). The germline V and J ends were trimmed by 5 bases and 6 bases, with 17 bases remaining between them. The V gene's germline CDR1 is LGHDT and CDR2 YNNKEL (reference sequence). The CDR3 has 15 residues. The CDR3 protein is CASSAQGIVSQPQHF. The CDR3 region has the DNA TGTGCCAGCAGCGCTCAGGGGATAGTGAGTCAGCCCCAGCATTTT.

This rearrangement joins TRBV3-1 (or the pseudogene TRBV3-2) to TRBJ1-3; 7 positions match TRBD1. Trimming at V came to 1 base and at J to 0 bases, leaving 3 bases not matched to a gene. CDR1 and CDR2 (germline): LGHDT, YNNKEL (reference sequence). This CDR3 has 16 amino acids. The CDR3: CASSQVGTDSGNTIYF. CDR3 coding DNA: TGTGCCAGCAGCCAAGTCGGGACAGACTCTGGAAACACCATATATTTT.

In DNA form, the CDR3 reads TGTGCCAGCAGCTTGGGGAACAGGGAAATCTATGGCTACACCTTC. This sequence encodes CASSLGNREIYGYTF. The rearrangement joins TRBV5-8 to TRBJ1-2, with D possibly TRBD1 on 6 matching bases. The V and J ends lost 0 bases and 4 bases respectively, with 13 bases between them. Germline values: CDR1 SGHTS, CDR2 YDEGEE. This CDR3 region has 15 residues.